The 18 T cell receptor beta chains listed next were all sequenced from one sample in a study of blood T cell repertoires in COVID-19. TCRdb keeps only in-frame clones here, not all; method: immunoSEQ multiplex PCR. The profile shows 90,000 to 120,000 clones, over 60% of them singletons. Sequences were obtained from peripheral blood. These receptors all come from a man aged 70 or older with acute or convalescent COVID-19.

This chain links TRBV27 with TRBJ2-7; D perhaps matches TRBD1 (7 bases). The CDR3 sequence is 13 residues long. CDR1 MNHEY and CDR2 SMNVEV come from the germline V gene (reference sequence). The V gene lost 6 bases and the J gene lost 2 bases, with 11 bases spanning the gap. The CDR3 DNA follows: TGTGCCAGCAGGACAGGGACTCCCTACGAGCAGTACTTC. Protein: CASRTGTPYEQYF.

The chain is built from TRBV7-3 and TRBJ2-2, with D perhaps TRBD2 (5 bases). Germline V gene data show CDR1 as SGHTA and CDR2 as FQGTGA. The CDR3 has 14 amino acids. V lost 5 bases and J lost 1, with 8 bases in between. CDR3 amino acids: CASSRSENTGELFF. Here the CDR3 DNA reads TGTGCCAGCAGCCGTAGCGAGAACACCGGGGAGCTGTTTTTT.

The chain recombines TRBV6-5 with TRBJ1-1; tentatively, D is TRBD1 (5 bases). The germline V and J ends were trimmed by 0 bases and 4 bases, with 12 bases remaining between them. Germline values: CDR1 MNHEY, CDR2 SVGAGI. The CDR3 spans 15 residues. CDR3 in DNA: TGTGCCAGCAGTTACTCGGACCCGGGGGGCACTGAAGCTTTCTTT. Translating it yields CASSYSDPGGTEAFF.

The sample holds one count of this clone. The V gene is TRBV10-1, the J gene TRBJ2-5; the match to TRBD1 covers 9 bases. This CDR3 is 14 amino acids long. Germline CDR1 reads WNHNN; CDR2 reads SYGVQD (reference sequence). V shed 6 bases and J 5 bases; nucleotides not matched to a gene: 7. The CDR3 loop is CASSPGQGSETQYF. The DNA for the CDR3 is TGCGCCAGCAGCCCCGGACAGGGGTCTGAGACCCAGTACTTC.

The gene calls are TRBV5-1 and TRBJ2-5; 7 bases agree with TRBD2. J gave up 1 base and V 0 bases, and 3 bases lay outside the gene matches. Germline V CDR1 and CDR2: SGHRS, YFSETQ. This CDR3 region has 15 residues. CDR3: CASSLAGGSQETQYF. CDR3 nucleotides: TGCGCCAGCAGCTTGGCCGGGGGGTCCCAAGAGACCCAGTACTTC.

DNA for the CDR3: TGTGCCAGCAGCTTAGGGCTAGCGGTTCAGTACTTC. This translates into CASSLGLAVQYF. The chain carries TRBV7-2 and TRBJ2-7, with TRBD2 matching over 7 bases. The J segment lost 10 bases and the V segment lost 1 base, leaving 4 bases of the junction unmatched. This CDR3 is 12 amino acids long. Germline V CDR1 and CDR2: SGHTA, FQGNSA.

The chain couples TRBV5-1 to TRBJ2-7, with TRBD1 identical over 10 bases. The CDR3 totals 15 residues. V gave up 4 bases and J gave up 7 bases; unmatched junction bases: 11. Per germline, CDR1 SGHRS and CDR2 YFSETQ. The CDR3 spells CASSLLPRDRGEQYF. CDR3 bases: TGCGCCAGCAGCCTATTGCCCCGGGACAGGGGTGAGCAGTACTTC.

The chain employs TRBV10-3 and TRBJ2-3; D remains unclear. V was shortened by 5 bases and J by 0 bases, with 12 bases between the two germline ends. This CDR3 is built from 15 residues. CDR1 is ENHRY, CDR2 SYGVKD, per germline. The CDR3 region is CAISPRSSSTDTQYF. The DNA for the CDR3 is TGTGCCATCAGTCCCCGGTCATCTAGCACAGATACGCAGTATTTT.

The chain joins TRBV4-1 to TRBJ2-2; 10 nucleotides agree with TRBD1. Trimming cost V 1 base and J 8 bases; bases outside gene matches: 4. The CDR3 consists of 15 residues. Germline values: CDR1 MGHRA, CDR2 YSYEKL. The CDR3 DNA is TGCGCCAGCAGCCAAGGCGACAGGGGGCGTGGGGAGCTGTTTTTT. The encoded protein is CASSQGDRGRGELFF.

CDR3 sequence (DNA): TGTGCCAGTAGTGTCTGGGGCGCCGCAGATACGCAGTATTTT. It yields the protein CASSVWGAADTQYF. The chain has TRBV19 and TRBJ2-3; D perhaps matches TRBD1 (5 bases). V shed 5 bases and J shed 4 bases, with 13 bases lying between them. Germline CDR1 and CDR2: LNHDA and SQIVND (reference sequence). The CDR3 totals 14 residues.

This clone has a handful of counts. The rearrangement links TRBV18 to TRBJ1-4; D gene uncertain. The V end lost 6 bases, the J end lost 0 bases, and 20 bases lay between the germline ends. The CDR3 is 18 amino acids. Germline V lookup: CDR1 KGHSH, CDR2 LQKENI. Written as DNA, the CDR3 is TGTGCCAGCTCCCCCGGGATGGGGTCTGGAGCAACTAATGAAAAACTGTTTTTT. It encodes CASSPGMGSGATNEKLFF.

This clone was counted between two and nine times. This sequence joins TRBV9 and TRBJ1-1; D is unclear. This CDR3 contains 15 residues. Per germline, CDR1 SGDLS and CDR2 YYNGEE. V lost 4 bases and J lost 1, with 14 bases in between. The CDR3 nucleotides are TGTGCCAGCAGCCCTACTCGGGGAACGAACACTGAAGCTTTCTTT. This codes for CASSPTRGTNTEAFF.

V usage is TRBV30 and J usage is TRBJ2-1; TRBD2 aligns across 8 bases. J lost 2 bases, V lost 3 bases, and 9 bases had no gene match. This CDR3 has 16 residues. Germline CDR1 and CDR2: GTSNPN and SVGIG (reference sequence). The CDR3 DNA follows: TGTGCCTGGAGATCCGTAGCGGGGCCGACCTACAATGAGCAGTTCTTC. This sequence encodes CAWRSVAGPTYNEQFF.

The chain couples TRBV5-1 to TRBJ2-7; 12 bases line up with TRBD2. The CDR3 has 16 residues. V shed 3 bases, J shed 1 base, and the junction held 5 bases outside the gene matches. CDR1 is SGHRS, CDR2 YFSETQ, per germline. CDR3 DNA sequence: TGCGCCAGCAGCTGGACCCTAGCGGGGGGGTCCTACGAGCAGTACTTC. It codes for CASSWTLAGGSYEQYF.

This clone came up once. The rearrangement uses TRBV29-1 and TRBJ1-3, with D uncertain. CDR3 length: 16 amino acids. CDR1 is SQVTM, CDR2 ANQGSEA, per germline. Trimming cost V 6 bases and J 0 bases, with 18 bases left between them. The CDR3 nucleotides read TGCAGCGTCTACCCGTCCGGGTCAAGCTCTGGAAACACCATATATTTT. As protein: CSVYPSGSSSGNTIYF. The full variable domain, its missing parts supplied by reference TRBV29-1 and TRBJ1-3, is SAVISQKPSRDICQRGTSLTIQCQVDSQVTMMFWYRQQPGQSLTLIATANQGSEATYESGFVIDKFPISRPNLTFSTLTVSNMSPEDSSIYLCSVYPSGSSSGNTIYFGEGSWLTVV.

On this clone: This sample also contains other DNA sequences that code for the same CDR3. This rearrangement joins TRBV19 to TRBJ2-6; 10 bases line up with TRBD1. CDR1 and CDR2 (germline): LNHDA, SQIVND (reference sequence). This CDR3 comprises 16 residues. V gave up 7 bases and J gave up 2 bases; unmatched junction bases: 5. In DNA, the CDR3 is TGTGCCAGTACCTCCGGGACAGGGGCTGGGGCCAACGTCCTGACTTTC. This encodes CASTSGTGAGANVLTF.

The rearrangement uses TRBV27 and TRBJ1-1, with a possible D match to TRBD1 (6 bases). The CDR3 consists of 16 residues. With 7 bases removed from V and 1 base from J, the gap between germline ends came to 19 bases. CDR1 and CDR2 from the germline V gene are MNHEY and SMNVEV (reference sequence). The CDR3 DNA reads as TGTGCCAGCACCGAAAGGGGGTCTGGTCAGAACACTGAAGCTTTCTTT. Its protein is CASTERGSGQNTEAFF.

This chain connects TRBV23-1 to TRBJ1-5; 7 positions match TRBD1. TRBV23-1 carries the ORF label, with uncertain function. The CDR3 extends over 16 amino acids. V lost 9 bases and J lost 0; bases outside the gene matches: 11. The CDR3 DNA reads TGCGCCAGAATAGCGGGACAGCACAATAGCAATCAGCCCCAGCATTTT. This codes for CARIAGQHNSNQPQHF.